This TCR beta chain is from a study of Graves' ophthalmopathy and Graves' hyperthyroidism. CDR3 length: 14 amino acids. Germline CDR1 SGHTA, CDR2 FQGTGA. Serum thyroxine and TRAb, along with clinical symptoms, thyroid ultrasound and orbital computed tomography, were what diagnosis relied on. Transcripts of RNA were the source for amplifying TCR beta CDR3 regions. RT-PCR with HTBI primers came first, then second-round multiplex PCR. TCRdb reanalysed the multiplex PCR reads using MiXCR and keeps one entry per CDR3 protein. The table records approximately 1.2 million distinct CDR3 sequences, about 40% of them present only once. Findings of the study overall: Sensitivity of about 90% and specificity of around 80% were achieved when a 13-signature model separated ophthalmopathy from stable hyperthyroidism. Predictions made by the model for ophthalmopathy progression reached more than 55% sensitivity and roughly 75% specificity.

With regard to this clonotype: Its antigen is not identified.

Specimen: peripheral blood or thyroid tissue (not recorded which). J is TRBJ2-7 and V is TRBV7-3, with 9 bases that match TRBD1. The end of the DNA aligns better with TRBJ2-1, so the J call may be wrong. This sequence was found in an adult man with Graves' hyperthyroidism. CDR3 bases: TGTGCCAGCAGCTTAAAAGGGACAGGGCATGAGCAGTTCTTC. Protein: CASSLKGTGHEQFF.